This TCR beta chain was captured in a study of shared clonotypes between healthy human individuals. Findings of the study overall: Enrolling few donors narrowed the genetic and exposure-history diversity that was represented. The study generally estimated greater richness for naive than memory subsets. Naive CD4 clonotypes were shared across a few donors at 5% to 6%.

The CDR3 consists of 13 residues. V was cut by 2 bases and J by 7 bases, with 10 bases left in between. From germline, CDR1 is SGHDT and CDR2 YYEEEE. On this clone itself: The antigen is unknown.

Genomic DNA of every subset was divided equally among multiple immunoSEQ plates. Produced via immunoSEQ multiplex PCR; TCRdb's table is partial and in-frame only. The sample has over a million clones, approximately 98.5% seen once. Sequencing was carried out using naive CD4+ T cells sorted from blood. Described subset: CD45RA+ positively selected. This clonotype was obtained from a man younger than 45 in good health. The rearrangement joins TRBV5-6 to TRBJ1-5, with a possible D match to TRBD1 (5 bases). CDR3 nucleotides: TGTGCCAGCAGCTTTAGAGGGGACCAGCCCCAGCATTTT. Its translation is CASSFRGDQPQHF.